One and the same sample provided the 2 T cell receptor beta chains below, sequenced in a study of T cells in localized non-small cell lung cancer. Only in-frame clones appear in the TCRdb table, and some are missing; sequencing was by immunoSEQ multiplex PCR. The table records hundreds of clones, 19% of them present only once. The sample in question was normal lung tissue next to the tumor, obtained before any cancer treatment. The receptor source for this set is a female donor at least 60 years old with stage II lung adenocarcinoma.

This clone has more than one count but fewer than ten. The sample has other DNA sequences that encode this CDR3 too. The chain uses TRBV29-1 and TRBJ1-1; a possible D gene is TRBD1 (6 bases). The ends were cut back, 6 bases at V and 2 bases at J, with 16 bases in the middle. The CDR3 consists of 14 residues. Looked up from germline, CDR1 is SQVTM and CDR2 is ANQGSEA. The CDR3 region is CSVDPTGLNTEAFF. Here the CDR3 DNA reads TGCAGCGTGGACCCGACAGGACTTAACACTGAAGCTTTCTTT.

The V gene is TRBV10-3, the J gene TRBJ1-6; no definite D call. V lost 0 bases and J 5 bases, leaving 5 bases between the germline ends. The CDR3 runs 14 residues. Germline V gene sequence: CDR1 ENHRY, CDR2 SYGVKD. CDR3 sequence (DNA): TGTGCCATCAGTGAGTCCCCTGATAATTCACCCCTCCACTTT. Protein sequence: CAISESPDNSPLHF.